Listed here is a single TCR beta chain. The data were obtained in a study of blood T cell repertoires in COVID-19. Study details: Donors in the United States, Italy and Spain gave samples during acute or convalescent COVID-19.

Germline V gene lookup returns CDR1 LNHDA and CDR2 SQIVND (reference sequence). V was clipped by 7 bases and J by 3 bases, with 12 bases between them. CDR3 size: 13 residues. TCRdb's table, derived via immunoSEQ multiplex PCR, lists solely in-frame clones and lacks some. The sample includes 250,000 to 300,000 clones, around 90% seen only once; the top ten take roughly 5%. Sequencing was carried out using peripheral blood. This clonotype originated in a woman aged 60 to 75 with COVID-19, enrolled during active disease. The chain combines TRBV19 with TRBJ1-2, with D perhaps matching TRBD1 (5 bases). Here the CDR3 reads CASTFGHHYGYTF. In DNA, the CDR3 is TGTGCCAGTACCTTCGGACACCACTATGGCTACACCTTC.